The subject of this entry is one T cell receptor beta chain. The source of the sample is a study of blood T cell repertoires in COVID-19. The assay was immunoSEQ multiplex PCR, and TCRdb's table has in-frame clones only and misses some. The sample comprises approximately 150,000 clones, 85% of which are singletons, and roughly 8.4% rests with the top ten. Patients from Seattle were sampled longitudinally, starting during active infection. V shed 6 bases, J shed 6 bases, and the junction held 7 bases outside the gene matches. This CDR3 has 14 residues. Germline lookup yields CDR1 SGHVS and CDR2 FQNEAQ.

The sample taken for sequencing was peripheral blood. This TCR derives from an elderly woman with COVID-19, enrolled during active disease. V usage is TRBV7-8 and J usage is TRBJ2-7; 11 nucleotides line up with TRBD2. CDR3 region: CASRPTSGTFEQYF. The DNA for the CDR3 is TGTGCCAGCAGACCGACTAGCGGGACGTTCGAGCAGTACTTC.